The 20 T cell receptor beta chains listed next were all sequenced from one sample in a study of blood T cell repertoires in COVID-19. Here immunoSEQ multiplex PCR was the method, and the copy in TCRdb shows in-frame clones only, minus some. This table has under 400,000 clones, around 87% appearing once. Specimen: peripheral blood. The receptor set was obtained from a woman aged 25 to 45 with COVID-19, enrolled during active disease.

This sequence joins TRBV15 and TRBJ1-5; D call uncertain. This CDR3 contains 14 residues. Germline-derived CDR1 and CDR2 are LNHNV and YYDKDF (reference sequence). V lost 4 bases and J 0 bases, leaving 7 bases between the germline ends. CDR3 nucleotides: TGTGCCACCAGCACGGTTTATAGCAATCAGCCCCAGCATTTT. It encodes CATSTVYSNQPQHF.

The chain is built from TRBV3-1 (or the pseudogene TRBV3-2) and TRBJ2-7, with 7 bases identical to TRBD2. CDR1 LGHDT and CDR2 YNNKEL come from the germline V gene (reference sequence). The CDR3 consists of 17 residues. Unmatched junction bases numbered 17, after V lost 4 bases and J lost 5 bases. CDR3 protein: CASSRSREGTKDDEQYF. CDR3 coding DNA: TGTGCCAGCAGCCGCTCAAGAGAGGGGACTAAGGATGACGAGCAGTACTTC.

The CDR3 is CASSRQGGIYEQYF. The DNA for the CDR3 is TGTGCCAGCAGTCGACAGGGGGGTATCTACGAGCAGTACTTC. The chain uses TRBV6-5 and TRBJ2-7; 9 bases map to TRBD1. Germline lookup yields CDR1 MNHEY and CDR2 SVGAGI. The CDR3 runs 14 residues. The V and J ends lost 5 bases and 3 bases, in that order; junction bases with no gene match: 5.

This chain links TRBV7-8 with TRBJ1-3, with 7 bases identical to TRBD1. Germline V gene data show CDR1 as SGHVS and CDR2 as FQNEAQ. CDR3 length: 15 amino acids. V lost 0 bases and J lost 2; bases outside the gene matches: 1. The CDR3 region has the DNA TGTGCCAGCAGCTTAGCGGGGACAGCTGGAAACACCATATATTTT. This sequence encodes CASSLAGTAGNTIYF.

This chain connects TRBV5-1 to TRBJ2-5, with TRBD1 matching over 8 bases. The J segment lost 5 bases and the V segment lost 4 bases, leaving 13 bases of the junction unmatched. The CDR3 has 16 amino acids. Germline CDR1 is SGHRS and CDR2 is YFSETQ. CDR3 DNA sequence: TGCGCCAGCAGCCCGGGGCCAGGGGGCGATACGGAGACCCAGTACTTC. Amino acid sequence: CASSPGPGGDTETQYF.

The chain couples TRBV12-3 or TRBV12-4 to TRBJ2-7; TRBD1 is a possible D gene (6 bases). Trimming left V 10 bases short and J 2 bases short, with 15 bases between. The CDR3 is 13 residues long. The CDR3 sequence is CATAGATPYEQYF. CDR3 sequence (DNA): TGTGCCACCGCAGGGGCGACCCCCTACGAGCAGTACTTC.

This clone was seen a handful of times. This rearrangement joins TRBV19 to TRBJ2-7; D not resolved. Trimming left V 6 bases short and J 0 bases short, with 9 bases between. Germline assignment: CDR1 LNHDA and CDR2 SQIVND (reference sequence). The length of the CDR3 is 13 residues. CDR3 loop: CASSYPSSYEQYF. CDR3 bases: TGTGCCAGTAGCTATCCGAGCTCCTACGAGCAGTACTTC.

The chain recombines TRBV24-1 with TRBJ2-3; possible D gene TRBD1, 5 bases. V lost 5 bases and J lost 4, with 21 bases in between. Germline V lookup: CDR1 KGHDR, CDR2 SFDVKD. The CDR3 is 17 amino acids. CDR3 sequence: CATSAPPGRGVPDTQYF. In nucleotides, the CDR3 is TGTGCCACCAGTGCTCCACCAGGGCGCGGAGTACCAGATACGCAGTATTTT.

The chain carries TRBV27 and TRBJ2-3; 8 bases line up with TRBD1. Germline V gene data show CDR1 as MNHEY and CDR2 as SMNVEV (reference sequence). The V segment lost 4 bases and the J segment 5 bases; nucleotides outside the gene matches: 11. The CDR3 has 16 residues. CDR3 sequence reads: CASSSYQTGAGDTQYF. In nucleotides, the CDR3 is TGTGCCAGCAGTTCATATCAGACAGGGGCGGGAGATACGCAGTATTTT.

This clone was detected only once. This sequence joins TRBV9 and TRBJ2-1, with unresolved D. The CDR3 has 9 residues. Germline V gene sequence: CDR1 SGDLS, CDR2 YYNGEE. V lost 6 bases, J lost 15 bases, and 10 bases lay in between. The DNA for the CDR3 is TGTGCCAGCATTGCCTGCGGGTTCTTC. This codes for CASIACGFF. The variable domain in full, completed from reference TRBV9 and TRBJ2-1, reads DSGVTQTPKHLITATGQRVTLRCSPRSGDLSVYWYQQSLDQGLQFLIQYYNGEERAKGNILERFSAQQFPDLHSELNLSSLELGDSALYFCASIACGFFGPGTRLTVL.

The gene calls are TRBV5-6 and TRBJ1-1; D is perhaps TRBD1 (5 bases). Deletions cut 2 bases from V and 3 bases from J, with 14 bases between. The CDR3 length is 15 residues. Germline V gene lookup returns CDR1 SGHDT and CDR2 YYEEEE. CDR3 loop: CASSFQTVADTEAFF. The CDR3, as DNA: TGTGCCAGCAGCTTCCAGACAGTAGCCGACACTGAAGCTTTCTTT.

The CDR3 sequence: CASSQGSTVIDEQYF. The CDR3 DNA is TGCGCCAGCAGCCAAGGATCGACAGTTATCGACGAGCAGTACTTC. J is TRBJ2-7 and V is TRBV4-1; TRBD1 might be the D (5 bases). Trimming cost V 1 base and J 5 bases, with 15 bases left between them. Germline V gene lookup returns CDR1 MGHRA and CDR2 YSYEKL. The CDR3 has 15 residues.

This clone has only one observation. The chain has TRBV5-6 and TRBJ1-4, with TRBD1 identical over 9 bases. Germline assignment: CDR1 SGHDT and CDR2 YYEEEE. The ends lost 3 bases at V and 6 bases at J; junction bases unmatched: 9. The CDR3 is 16 amino acids. The CDR3 is CASSSWDRARDEKLFF. CDR3 in DNA: TGTGCCAGCAGCTCGTGGGACAGGGCCCGGGATGAAAAACTGTTTTTT.

V usage is TRBV10-1 and J usage is TRBJ2-1; TRBD2 aligns across 12 bases. J was trimmed by 0 bases and V by 5 bases; bases with no gene match: 2. Germline values: CDR1 WNHNN, CDR2 SYGVQD (reference sequence). There are 16 residues in the CDR3. CDR3 residues: CASSTSGGSSYNEQFF. DNA of the CDR3: TGCGCCAGCAGTACTAGCGGGGGGAGCTCCTACAATGAGCAGTTCTTC.

The chain combines TRBV24-1 with TRBJ2-5; TRBD2 is a possible D gene (5 bases). The CDR3 length is 15 residues. V was cut by 3 bases and J by 5 bases, with 15 bases left in between. Germline loops: CDR1 KGHDR, CDR2 SFDVKD. The chain's CDR3 is CATSDPGVKAETQYF. The CDR3, as DNA: TGTGCCACCAGTGATCCCGGGGTGAAAGCGGAGACCCAGTACTTC.

The chain couples TRBV11-2 to TRBJ1-2; TRBD1 is a possible D gene (6 bases). V shed 6 bases and J shed 7 bases, with 9 bases lying between them. Germline loops: CDR1 SGHAT, CDR2 FQNNGV. CDR3 length: 11 amino acids. CDR3 nucleotide sequence: TGTGCCAGCAGTCAAGGGGGTGGCTACACCTTC. Translation: CASSQGGGYTF.

This clone has a handful of counts. This rearrangement joins TRBV18 to TRBJ2-3; 9 positions match TRBD1. The CDR3 loop spans 16 amino acids. Germline CDR1 is KGHSH and CDR2 is LQKENI. J lost 3 bases, V lost 0 bases, and 4 bases had no gene match. CDR3 loop: CASSPPNRGQTDTQYF. CDR3 nucleotides: TGTGCCAGCTCACCACCAAACAGGGGGCAAACAGATACGCAGTATTTT.

This chain links TRBV6-5 with TRBJ2-1; 7 bases fit TRBD2. Germline loops: CDR1 MNHEY, CDR2 SVGAGI. CDR3 length equals 12 residues. The J segment lost 7 bases and the V segment lost 7 bases, leaving 4 bases of the junction unmatched. CDR3 loop: CASKLGLNEQFF. The DNA for the CDR3 is TGTGCCAGCAAATTGGGACTAAATGAGCAGTTCTTC.

As concerns this clone: The same CDR3 can be traced to other DNA sequences in this sample. The rearrangement uses TRBV6-2 or TRBV6-3 and TRBJ1-2; D unresolved. Trimming cost V 6 bases and J 5 bases, with 10 bases left between them. Germline V gene data show CDR1 as MNHEY and CDR2 as SVGEGT. The CDR3 loop spans 12 amino acids. CDR3 nucleotides: TGTGCCAGCAGCAAGACGGGTTATGGCTACACCTTC. It is translated as CASSKTGYGYTF.

V is TRBV28 and J is TRBJ2-1; perhaps TRBD1 as D (6 bases). Germline lookup yields CDR1 MDHEN and CDR2 SYDVKM. The V end was cut by 6 bases, the J end by 3 bases, with 9 bases between. The CDR3 covers 13 residues. CDR3 loop: CASRGQVYNEQFF. The CDR3, as DNA: TGTGCCAGCAGGGGACAAGTCTACAATGAGCAGTTCTTC.